These 6 T cell receptor beta chains came from one sample sequenced in a study of cytomegalovirus exposure and HLA in healthy donors. 60 Vbeta and 13 Jbeta primers were used in PCR. Sequenced by immunoSEQ multiplex PCR; TCRdb stores in-frame clones only, minus some. The repertoire holds roughly 160,000 clones, around 80% seen once, with more than 1% in the top ten. The sequenced material came from PBMCs. These receptor sequences come from a boy aged 2 to 9 in good health and CMV-seronegative.

The genes are TRBV2 and TRBJ2-1; 11 bases map to TRBD2. Germline CDR1 is SNHLY and CDR2 is FYNNEI. The CDR3 length is 17 residues. J lost 4 bases, V lost 2 bases, and 7 bases had no gene match. The CDR3 nucleotides are TGTGCCAGCAGTGAACTAGCGGGAGGAGCGACTTACAATGAGCAGTTCTTC. Protein: CASSELAGGATYNEQFF.

The rearrangement joins TRBV7-2 to TRBJ2-3; 9 bases are shared with TRBD2. V lost 3 bases to trimming and J lost 1 base; unmatched junction nucleotides: 5. Germline CDR1 SGHTA, CDR2 FQGNSA. The CDR3 is 16 residues long. CDR3 loop: CASSFGGRAGTDTQYF. The DNA for the CDR3 is TGTGCCAGCAGCTTTGGCGGGAGGGCCGGCACAGATACGCAGTATTTT.

The rearrangement links TRBV27 to TRBJ1-6; tentative D call: TRBD1 (6 bases). The CDR3 length is 14 residues. Per germline, CDR1 MNHEY and CDR2 SMNVEV (reference sequence). V was trimmed by 6 bases and J by 10 bases, leaving 16 bases between them. The CDR3 reads CASSQNRQDSPLHF. CDR3 nucleotide sequence: TGTGCCAGCAGCCAAAACCGACAGGACTCACCCCTCCACTTT.

To note about this clone: This same CDR3 is encoded by further DNA sequences in the sample. The chain is built from TRBV11-2 and TRBJ2-5; D is uncertain. The CDR3 runs 12 residues. The V end was cut by 1 base, the J end by 4 bases, with 4 bases between. Germline loops: CDR1 SGHAT, CDR2 FQNNGV. The CDR3, as DNA: TGTGCCAGCAGCTTAGCGGGAGAGACCCAGTACTTC. The encoded protein is CASSLAGETQYF. The entire variable domain, with the rest obtained from reference TRBV11-2 and TRBJ2-5, is as follows: EAGVAQSPRYKIIEKRQSVAFWCNPISGHATLYWYQQILGQGPKLLIQFQNNGVVDDSQLPKDRFSAERLKGVDSTLKIQPAKLEDSAVYLCASSLAGETQYFGPGTRLLVL.

V usage is TRBV5-6 and J usage is TRBJ2-1; no clear D gene. Trimming took off 0 bases at V and 6 bases at J, with 7 bases between the two ends. Per the germline V gene, CDR1 is SGHDT and CDR2 is YYEEEE. The CDR3 sequence is 13 residues long. DNA for the CDR3: TGTGCCAGCAGCTTGGACATCTCCAATGAGCAGTTCTTC. It encodes CASSLDISNEQFF.

This rearrangement joins TRBV19 to TRBJ1-4; D gene ambiguous. V lost 3 bases and J lost 0, with 8 bases in between. CDR1 LNHDA and CDR2 SQIVND come from the germline V gene (reference sequence). CDR3 length equals 15 residues. The CDR3 bases are TGTGCCAGTAGTATCGTCCTTGCAACTAATGAAAAACTGTTTTTT. Translating gives CASSIVLATNEKLFF. The entire variable domain, with the rest obtained from reference TRBV19 and TRBJ1-4, is as follows: DGGITQSPKYLFRKEGQNVTLSCEQNLNHDAMYWYRQDPGQGLRLIYYSQIVNDFQKGDIAEGYSVSREKKESFPLTVTSAQKNPTAFYLCASSIVLATNEKLFFGSGTQLSVL.